The present T cell receptor (beta chain) was sequenced within a study of T cell responses to AZD1222 COVID-19 vaccine. Germline V gives CDR1 MNHEY, CDR2 SVGEGT. The CDR3 length is 13 residues. V trimming: 5 bases; J trimming: 6 bases; junction bases outside the gene matches: 7. Assay used: immunoSEQ multiplex PCR; TCRdb lists only in-frame clones, some missing. Of about 150,000 clones in the sample, approximately 90% were seen once. The starting material was peripheral blood, obtained on day 0 of AZD1222 vaccination. The chain carries TRBV6-2 or TRBV6-3 and TRBJ2-7; 7 bases align to TRBD2. The source is an adult in good health. The DNA of the CDR3 is TGTGCCAGCAGTCCGGGGGGAGCTCCCGAGCAGTACTTC. Translated: CASSPGGAPEQYF.